These T cell receptor beta chains were read from a single sample in a study of CD8 T cells in Susac syndrome. TCRdb passed the immunoSEQ multiplex PCR reads through MiXCR, listing each CDR3 protein once. The table shows some 300,000 distinct CDR3 sequences, with about 91% occurring only once. Source material: CD8+ T cells from PBMCs. Source of these receptors: a human donor with multiple sclerosis. CDR3s include the opening cysteine and the closing phenylalanine or tryptophan. The D gene is left open where the match is weak. Clone size, where shown, is once, few, many, or a class for clones that have expanded.

.	TRBJ2-7	TRBV7-2	.	CASSLAETYEQYF	TGTGCCAGCAGCTTAGCGGAGACCTACGAGCAGTACTTC
.	TRBJ1-3	TRBV30	.	CAWHTEYYSGNTIYF	TGTGCCTGGCACACAGAGTATTACTCTGGAAACACCATATATTTT
.	TRBJ2-4	TRBV7-9	.	CASSLGPPGAKNIQYF	TGTGCCAGCAGCCTTGGGCCCCCCGGGGCCAAAAACATTCAGTACTTC
.	TRBJ1-1	TRBV7-9	.	CASSLVKEPSKGNTEAFF	TGTGCCAGCAGCTTAGTTAAGGAACCCTCAAAGGGGAACACTGAAGCTTTCTTT
TRBD2	TRBJ2-1	TRBV12-3/TRBV12-4	.	CASSLGTSGRFPYNEQFF	TGTGCCAGCAGTTTAGGGACTAGCGGGAGGTTCCCGTACAATGAGCAGTTCTTC
.	TRBJ2-5	TRBV6-5	.	CASSYYGLGRETQYF	TGTGCCAGCAGTTACTATGGTTTGGGACGCGAGACCCAGTACTTC
.	TRBJ1-2	TRBV9	.	CASSPQRGPHYGYTF	TGTGCCAGCAGCCCCCAGCGGGGGCCCCACTATGGCTACACCTTC
.	TRBJ2-2	TRBV20-1	.	CSVKAVGELFF	TGCAGTGTTAAGGCGGTCGGGGAGCTGTTTTTT
.	TRBJ2-1	TRBV18	.	CASSGSEFYNEQFF	TGTGCCAGCTCAGGTAGCGAGTTCTACAATGAGCAGTTCTTC
TRBD1	TRBJ1-6	TRBV4-2	few	CASSQEAPGGRSPLHF	TGTGCCAGCAGCCAAGAAGCCCCAGGGGGCCGATCACCCCTCCACTTT
TRBD2	TRBJ2-1	TRBV15	.	CATSSDRLAGVHEQFF	TGTGCCACCAGCAGCGACAGACTAGCGGGAGTACATGAGCAGTTCTTC
TRBD1	TRBJ2-7	TRBV7-8	.	CASSWRQGSYEQYF	TGTGCCAGCAGCTGGCGACAGGGTTCCTACGAGCAGTACTTC
.	TRBJ2-5	TRBV6-2/TRBV6-3	.	CASSYSGETQYF	TGTGCCAGCAGTTACTCCGGAGAGACCCAGTACTTC
TRBD1	TRBJ2-7	TRBV11-1	.	CASSDRGVDEQYF	TGTGCCAGCAGCGACAGGGGGGTCGACGAGCAGTACTTC
.	TRBJ1-5	TRBV5-8	.	CASTWELLHF	TGTGCCAGCACCTGGGAGCTTCTGCATTTT
TRBD1	TRBJ2-3	TRBV9	.	CASGKDRTDTQYF	TGTGCCAGCGGAAAGGACAGGACAGATACGCAGTATTTT
.	TRBJ2-1	TRBV6-5	.	CASSLGISYNEQFF	TGTGCCAGCAGTTTGGGGATATCCTACAATGAGCAGTTCTTC
.	TRBJ1-4	TRBV7-8	.	CASSSREATNEKLFF	TGTGCCAGCAGCTCTCGTGAGGCCACTAATGAAAAACTGTTTTTT
.	TRBJ2-7	TRBV2	.	CASQGRYEQYF	TGTGCCAGTCAGGGGCGCTACGAGCAGTACTTC
TRBD2	TRBJ2-7	TRBV20-1	.	CSASGLEYEQYF	TGCAGTGCTAGCGGACTAGAGTACGAGCAGTACTTC
.	TRBJ2-3	TRBV27	.	CASSFTGAFTDTQYF	TGTGCCAGCAGTTTCACGGGGGCCTTCACAGATACGCAGTATTTT
.	TRBJ1-1	TRBV3-1	.	CASSQGRVNTEAFF	TGTGCCAGCAGCCAAGGGCGAGTGAACACTGAAGCTTTCTTT